This T cell receptor (beta chain) was sequenced during a study of beta chain features in type 1 diabetes. Study details: Regarding age, gender and cell yields, patients proved similar to healthy donors. Whole-study results and caveats: Within each of all four CD4+ subsets, Type 1 diabetes patients had TCRB CDR3s that were moderately but significantly shorter. TCRB rearrangement may or may not be influenced by HLA type; here this remained unresolved.

Details on this clone: The antigen is unknown.

Every bit of the isolated RNA underwent reverse transcription, so sequencing read expressed TCRB transcripts. TCRdb keeps only in-frame clones here, not all; method: immunoSEQ multiplex PCR. The repertoire includes more than 250,000 clones, roughly 21% of them detected once, and 0.028% sits in the top ten. CDR1 SGHVS and CDR2 FQNEAQ come from the germline V gene. The CDR3 length is 15 residues. Trimming cost V 5 bases and J 5 bases; bases outside gene matches: 7. This chain uses TRBV7-8 with TRBJ1-5; 9 bases are a match to TRBD1. Source material: naive CD4+ T cells from blood. The sequence derives from a woman aged 40 to 50 with type 1 diabetes. CDR3 DNA: TGTGCCAGCAGCAAGGGACAGGGCGGAGATCAGCCCCAGCATTTT. Protein product: CASSKGQGGDQPQHF.